The present T cell receptor beta chain was sequenced within a study of prognosis after radiotherapy for stage I lung cancer. As for the study in general: Individuals with stage I non-small cell lung cancer joined the cohort between early 2018 and 2019. The tumors were adenocarcinoma in around 11 patients (squamous cell carcinoma in about seven).

CDR1 KGHSH and CDR2 LQKENI come from the germline V gene. V lost 4 bases to trimming and J lost 5 bases; unmatched junction nucleotides: 1. The length of the CDR3 is 13 residues. Study observations and caveats: It was reported that patients with metastases and those without them differed in TRBV and TRBJ gene usage.

Note on this clonotype: Its antigen remains unidentified.

Genomic DNA was the source, and TCR beta CDR3 was amplified from it by two-round multiplex PCR. It was primers specific to each TRBV and TRBJ gene that first-round PCR used. There were universal primers used in the second PCR round. TCRdb redid the calling of the multiplex PCR reads with MiXCR, one entry per CDR3 protein. The sample has about 34,000 distinct CDR3 sequences, about 34% seen once. The chain links TRBV18 to TRBJ2-2; 7 nucleotides line up with TRBD1. The clonotype originates from a donor over 45 with non-small cell lung cancer. Source: PBMCs, taken before or after stereotactic body radiation therapy (not recorded which). CDR3 amino acids: CASSQGQTGELFF. The CDR3 nucleotides are TGTGCCAGCTCACAGGGACAGACCGGGGAGCTGTTTTTT.